The 8 T cell receptor beta chains below were found in one sample sequenced in a study of long-term antiretroviral therapy in people with HIV. The libraries were made with immunoSEQ v3.0 at survey level. The data were produced by immunoSEQ multiplex PCR, yet TCRdb's version contains in-frame clones alone and is incomplete. The sample yields fewer than 35,000 clones, 85% seen once. Sequencing was performed on unsorted PBMCs, taken about 3.4 years after starting antiretroviral therapy. The receptors stem from a young man with HIV.

This sequence joins TRBV18 and TRBJ2-7; D remains unclear. CDR3 length: 12 residues. V gave up 3 bases and J gave up 3 bases, with 6 bases separating them. Germline CDR1 KGHSH, CDR2 LQKENI. The CDR3 reads CASSPDLYEQYF. CDR3 coding DNA: TGTGCCAGCTCACCGGACCTCTACGAGCAGTACTTC.

This clone occurred a few times. This chain connects TRBV9 to TRBJ2-7, with a tentative D call TRBD1 (6 bases). Trimming removed 3 bases from V and 3 bases from J, with 13 bases in between. The CDR3 runs to 14 residues. Germline V CDR1 and CDR2: SGDLS, YYNGEE. The CDR3 is CASSENTGNYEQYF. The CDR3, as DNA: TGTGCCAGCAGCGAAAACACAGGGAACTACGAGCAGTACTTC.

V is TRBV21-1 and J is TRBJ1-1. TRBV21-1 is assigned pseudogene status. The CDR3 has 17 residues. CDR3 sequence (DNA): TGTGCCAGCAGCAAAGCGCACAGGAGGTGGGGTCACACTGAAGCTTTCTTT. Encoded protein: CASSKAHRRWGHTEAFF.

The rearrangement uses TRBV15 and TRBJ2-7; D may be TRBD1 (5 bases). The V gene lost 0 bases and the J gene lost 2 bases, with 11 bases spanning the gap. CDR1 is LNHNV and CDR2 is YYDKDF in the germline V gene (reference sequence). This CDR3 has 15 amino acids. CDR3 DNA: TGTGCCACCAGCAGAGATCGGACGGACACCTACGAGCAGTACTTC. Protein: CATSRDRTDTYEQYF. Together with reference TRBV15 and TRBJ2-7, the CDR3 gives the full variable domain: DAMVIQNPRYQVTQFGKPVTLSCSQTLNHNVMYWYQQKSSQAPKLLFHYYDKDFNNEADTPDNFQSRRPNTSFCFLDIRSPGLGDTAMYLCATSRDRTDTYEQYFGPGTRLTVT.

J is TRBJ1-4 and V is TRBV28, with D unclear. Germline-derived CDR1 and CDR2 are MDHEN and SYDVKM. Between the trimmed V and J ends, which lost 2 bases and 8 bases, there was a span of 3 bases. The CDR3 is 11 residues long. The DNA of the CDR3 is TGTGCCAGCAGTTTAGGGGAAAAACTGTTTTTT. Its protein is CASSLGEKLFF.

The CDR3 here is CASGLAVAGRADTQYF. The CDR3 bases are TGTGCTAGTGGTTTGGCCGTAGCGGGGAGGGCGGATACGCAGTATTTT. J is TRBJ2-3 and V is TRBV12-5; 8 nucleotides line up with TRBD2. Germline CDR1 reads LGHNT; CDR2 reads FRNRAP. The CDR3 totals 16 residues. Trimming took 1 base from V and 6 from J; bases not matched to a gene: 9.

The chain links TRBV7-2 to TRBJ1-1; D might be TRBD1 (5 bases). Trimming cost V 5 bases and J 0 bases, with 19 bases left between them. Germline CDR1 reads SGHTA; CDR2 reads FQGNSA. CDR3 length: 17 amino acids. CDR3 sequence (DNA): TGTGCCAGCAGCCTTAGAAATGGGGACGGGGTGAACACTGAAGCTTTCTTT. Its protein product is CASSLRNGDGVNTEAFF.

The chain recombines TRBV7-3 with TRBJ1-1, with D possibly TRBD1 on 6 matching bases. CDR1 SGHTA and CDR2 FQGTGA come from the germline V gene. The CDR3 runs to 13 residues. V lost 4 bases and J lost 1, with 7 bases in between. The CDR3 region is CASSSTGNTEAFF. In nucleotides, the CDR3 is TGTGCCAGCAGCTCGACAGGGAACACTGAAGCTTTCTTT.